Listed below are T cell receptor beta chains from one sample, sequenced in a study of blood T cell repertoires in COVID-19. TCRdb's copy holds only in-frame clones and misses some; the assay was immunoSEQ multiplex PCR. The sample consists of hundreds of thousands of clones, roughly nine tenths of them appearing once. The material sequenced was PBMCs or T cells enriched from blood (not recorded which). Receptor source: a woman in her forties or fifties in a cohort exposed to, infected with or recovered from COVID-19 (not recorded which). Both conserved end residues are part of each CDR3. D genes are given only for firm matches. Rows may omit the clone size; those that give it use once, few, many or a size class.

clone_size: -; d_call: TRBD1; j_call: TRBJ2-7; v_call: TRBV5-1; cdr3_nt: TGCGCCAGCAGCTTGGCCTTAGGTGGGGGACAGATCGAGCAGTACTTC; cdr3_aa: CASSLALGGGQIEQYF
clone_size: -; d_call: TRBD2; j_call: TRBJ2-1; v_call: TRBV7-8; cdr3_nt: TGTGCCAGCAGCCGGACTAGCGGGGGGTTACCTTACAATGAGCAGTTCTTC; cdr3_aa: CASSRTSGGLPYNEQFF
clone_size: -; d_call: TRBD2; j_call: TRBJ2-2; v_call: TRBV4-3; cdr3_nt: TGCGCCAGCAGCCAAGATTCGGGAGGGAACGGGGAGCTGTTTTTT; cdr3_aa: CASSQDSGGNGELFF
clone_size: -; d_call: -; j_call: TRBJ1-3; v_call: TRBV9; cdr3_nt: TGTGCCAGCAGCGTGAAAACAGGATACTCTGGAAACACCATATATTTT; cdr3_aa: CASSVKTGYSGNTIYF
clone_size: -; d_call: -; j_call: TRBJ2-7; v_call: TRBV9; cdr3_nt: TGTGCCAGCAGCGTAGGGGCGGGACCGTACGAGCAGTACTTC; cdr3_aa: CASSVGAGPYEQYF
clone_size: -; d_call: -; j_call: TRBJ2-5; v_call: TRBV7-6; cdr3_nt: TGTGCCAGCACCCCTTTGTCGGGGAAAGGGCAAGAGACCCAGTACTTC; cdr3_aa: CASTPLSGKGQETQYF
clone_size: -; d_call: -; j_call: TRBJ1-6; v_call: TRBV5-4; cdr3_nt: TGTGCCAGCAAGAATGCAGGAAATTCACCCCTCCACTTT; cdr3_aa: CASKNAGNSPLHF
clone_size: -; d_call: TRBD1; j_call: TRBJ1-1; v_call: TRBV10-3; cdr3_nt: TGTGCCATCAGTGAGCCACAATCCGGACAGGGCGGGACTGAAGCTTTCTTT; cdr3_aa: CAISEPQSGQGGTEAFF
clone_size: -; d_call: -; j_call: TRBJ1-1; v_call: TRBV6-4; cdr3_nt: TGTGCCAGCAGTGACTCGGTCAGGGATACCCTGAACACTGAAGCTTTCTTT; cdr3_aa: CASSDSVRDTLNTEAFF
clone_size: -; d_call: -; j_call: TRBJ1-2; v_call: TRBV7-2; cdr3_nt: TGTGCCAGCAGCTTAGGGGGCCATTATGGCTACACCTTC; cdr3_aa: CASSLGGHYGYTF
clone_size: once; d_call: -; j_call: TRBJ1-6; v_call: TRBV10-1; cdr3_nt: TGCGCCAGCAGAAATCTGGAGGGGGGGGGCACGGCACCCCTCCACTTT; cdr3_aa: CASRNLEGGGTAPLHF
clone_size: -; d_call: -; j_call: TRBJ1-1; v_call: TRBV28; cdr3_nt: TGTGCCAGCAGTTTGAGGGTGCGTGGCACTGAAGCTTTCTTT; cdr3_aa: CASSLRVRGTEAFF
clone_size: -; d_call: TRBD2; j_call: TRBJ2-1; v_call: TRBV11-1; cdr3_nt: TGTGCCAGCAGCCAAAAGGGGACTAGCGGGAGTAATGAGCAGTTCTTC; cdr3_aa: CASSQKGTSGSNEQFF
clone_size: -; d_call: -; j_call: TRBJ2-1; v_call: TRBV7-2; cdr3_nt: TGTGCCAGCAGCTTAGGTTATTTCAATGAGCAGTTCTTC; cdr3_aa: CASSLGYFNEQFF
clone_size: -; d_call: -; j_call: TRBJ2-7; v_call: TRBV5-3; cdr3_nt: TGTGCCAGAAGCTTGGGTCACGGGGGTGGTTACGAGCAGTACTTC; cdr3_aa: CARSLGHGGGYEQYF
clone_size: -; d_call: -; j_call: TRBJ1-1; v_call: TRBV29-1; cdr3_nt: TGCAGCGTCGTCAGGAACACTGAAGCTTTCTTT; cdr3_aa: CSVVRNTEAFF
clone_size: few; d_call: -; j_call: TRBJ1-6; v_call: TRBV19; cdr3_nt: TGTGCCAGTAGTACGCAGGGGTATTCACCCCTCCACTTT; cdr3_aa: CASSTQGYSPLHF
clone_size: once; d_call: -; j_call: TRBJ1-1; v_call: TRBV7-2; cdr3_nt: TGTGCCAGCAGCTTCATCGCCAGGGCAATCACTGAAGCTTTCTTT; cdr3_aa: CASSFIARAITEAFF
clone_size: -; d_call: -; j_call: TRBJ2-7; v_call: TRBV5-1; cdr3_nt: TGCGCCAGCAGCTCTTCGTTTTCGACAGGAGTCTACGAGCAGTACTTC; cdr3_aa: CASSSSFSTGVYEQYF
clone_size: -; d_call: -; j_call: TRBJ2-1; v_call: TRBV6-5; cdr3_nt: TGTGCCAGCAGTCAAAGCAGGGGCAATGAGCAGTTCTTC; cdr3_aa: CASSQSRGNEQFF
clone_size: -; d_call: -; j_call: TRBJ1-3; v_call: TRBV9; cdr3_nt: TGTGCCAGCAGCGTTTCAACAGTCCTCAACTCTGGAAACACCATATATTTT; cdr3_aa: CASSVSTVLNSGNTIYF
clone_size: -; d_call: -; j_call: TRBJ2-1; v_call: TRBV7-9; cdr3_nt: TGTGCCAGCAGCTTAGGGACATGGGGCTACAATGAGCAGTTCTTC; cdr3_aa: CASSLGTWGYNEQFF
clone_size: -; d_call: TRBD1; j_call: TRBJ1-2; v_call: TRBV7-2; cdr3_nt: TGTGCCAGCAGGGAAACAGGGGGAACCTATGGCTACACCTTC; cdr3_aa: CASRETGGTYGYTF
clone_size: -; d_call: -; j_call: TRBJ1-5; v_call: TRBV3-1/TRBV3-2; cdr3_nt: TGTGCCAGCAGCCGCTGGGCGAGGGATGAGCCCCAGCATTTT; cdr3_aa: CASSRWARDEPQHF
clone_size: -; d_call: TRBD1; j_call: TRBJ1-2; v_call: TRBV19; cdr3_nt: TGTGCCAGTACCCTGGGACAGGGGGTTAGAGGCTACACCTTC; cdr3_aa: CASTLGQGVRGYTF
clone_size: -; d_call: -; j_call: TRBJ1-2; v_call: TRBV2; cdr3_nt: TGTGCCAGCAGTGGACAGAACTATGGCTACACCTTC; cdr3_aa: CASSGQNYGYTF
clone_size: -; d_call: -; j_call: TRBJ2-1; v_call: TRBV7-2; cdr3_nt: TGTGCCAGCAGCATCCGAACAGGGACAACCTCCTACAATGAGCAGTTCTTC; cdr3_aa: CASSIRTGTTSYNEQFF
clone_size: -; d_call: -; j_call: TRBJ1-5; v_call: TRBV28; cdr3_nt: TGTGCCAGCATCGCGGGGGCGTTTAGCAATCAGCCCCAGCATTTT; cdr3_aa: CASIAGAFSNQPQHF
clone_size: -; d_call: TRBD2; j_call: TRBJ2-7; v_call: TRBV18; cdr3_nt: TGTGCCAGCTCAACCGGACTAGCGGGAGCCTACGAGCAGTACTTC; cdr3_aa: CASSTGLAGAYEQYF
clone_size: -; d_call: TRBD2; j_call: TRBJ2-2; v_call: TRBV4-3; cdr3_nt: TGCGCCAGCAGCCAAGACCGAAGCGGGGCCTGGGAGCTGTTTTTT; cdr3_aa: CASSQDRSGAWELFF
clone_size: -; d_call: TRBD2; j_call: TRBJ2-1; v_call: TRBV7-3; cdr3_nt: TGTGCCAGCAGCTGGGCTAGCGGGGGGGACTCCTACAATGAGCAGTTCTTC; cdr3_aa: CASSWASGGDSYNEQFF
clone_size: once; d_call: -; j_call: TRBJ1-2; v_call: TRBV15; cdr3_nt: TGTGCCACCAGCAGGTCCGGGACACTGAACTATGGCTACACCTTC; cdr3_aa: CATSRSGTLNYGYTF
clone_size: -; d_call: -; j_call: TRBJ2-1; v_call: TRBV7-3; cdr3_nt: TGTGCCAGCAGCTTATCAGGGGACCCCTCCTACAATGAGCAGTTCTTC; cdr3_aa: CASSLSGDPSYNEQFF
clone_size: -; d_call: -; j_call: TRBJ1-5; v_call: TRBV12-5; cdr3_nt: TGTGCTAGTGGTCGGGAGGGGGTTAGCAATCAGCCCCAGCATTTT; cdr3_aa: CASGREGVSNQPQHF
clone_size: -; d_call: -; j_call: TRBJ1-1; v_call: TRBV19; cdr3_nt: TGTGCCAGTAGTATACGGTTACGCCCAGGGATCGACACTGAAGCTTTCTTT; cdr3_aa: CASSIRLRPGIDTEAFF
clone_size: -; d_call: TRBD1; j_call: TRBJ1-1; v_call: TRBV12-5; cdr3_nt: TGTGCTAGTGGTTTCGACAGGGTCCCTGAAGCTTTCTTT; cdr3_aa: CASGFDRVPEAFF
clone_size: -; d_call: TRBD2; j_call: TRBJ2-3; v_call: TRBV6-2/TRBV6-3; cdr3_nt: TGTGCCAGCAGTTACTTACTAGCGGGGAACACAGATACGCAGTATTTT; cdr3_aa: CASSYLLAGNTDTQYF
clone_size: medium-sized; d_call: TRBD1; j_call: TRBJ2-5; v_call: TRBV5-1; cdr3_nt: TGCGCCAGCAGCTCCGACAGGGTTGGTCAAGAGACCCAGTACTTC; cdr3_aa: CASSSDRVGQETQYF
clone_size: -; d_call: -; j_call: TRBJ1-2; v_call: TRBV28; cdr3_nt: TGTGCCAGCAGTGATACTTTGGTCCAGGGTTATGGCTACACCTTC; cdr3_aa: CASSDTLVQGYGYTF
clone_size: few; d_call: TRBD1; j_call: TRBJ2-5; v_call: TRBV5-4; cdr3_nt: TGTGCCAGCAGCTTGAATACAGGGGGAGAGACCCAGTACTTC; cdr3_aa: CASSLNTGGETQYF